What follows are 15 T cell receptor beta chains derived from one specimen sequenced in a study of blood T cell repertoires in COVID-19. Profiled with immunoSEQ multiplex PCR; TCRdb holds only in-frame clones, not every one. In the table there are around 180,000 clones, more than 70% of which are singletons. The sequencing input was peripheral blood. The receptors shown here come from a person aged 65-85 years with COVID-19, enrolled during active disease.

In its sample, this clone was seen many times. The rearrangement joins TRBV2 to TRBJ2-7; D remains unclear. This CDR3 region has 13 residues. V lost 8 bases to trimming and J lost 2 bases, with 13 bases between them. The germline V gene encodes CDR1 SNHLY and CDR2 FYNNEI. The CDR3 spells CASSPTKTYEQYF. The CDR3 DNA reads TGTGCCAGCTCTCCTACTAAGACCTACGAGCAGTACTTC.

This rearrangement joins TRBV6-5 to TRBJ2-3; 7 bases align to TRBD1. Germline V lookup: CDR1 MNHEY, CDR2 SVGAGI. The trim removed 11 bases at V and 5 bases at J, leaving 13 bases unmatched. This CDR3 contains 14 residues. The CDR3 coding sequence is TGTGCCTGCTCCCTAGACAGGGTAAAAGATACGCAGTATTTT. This gives the protein CACSLDRVKDTQYF.

The gene calls are TRBV5-8 and TRBJ2-5, with TRBD1 matching 11 bases. In germline, CDR1 is SGHTS, CDR2 YDEGEE. The junction had 6 bases not matched to a gene; V was cut back by 5 bases and J by 3 bases. This CDR3 comprises 15 residues. Written as DNA, the CDR3 is TGTGCCAGCAGATACCGGGACAGGGGGAAAGAGACCCAGTACTTC. Translation gives CASRYRDRGKETQYF.

The chain carries TRBV27 and TRBJ1-5; no definite D call. V was trimmed by 6 bases and J by 2 bases, leaving 8 bases between them. The CDR3 is made up of 13 amino acids. Germline CDR1 and CDR2: MNHEY and SMNVEV (reference sequence). CDR3 nucleotide sequence: TGTGCCAGCAGGGGAGGAGGCAATCAGCCCCAGCATTTT. Its protein is CASRGGGNQPQHF.

The CDR3 here is CASRLSGSDEQYF. DNA for the CDR3: TGCGCCAGCCGCCTTAGCGGGAGCGACGAGCAGTACTTC. The chain recombines TRBV5-1 with TRBJ2-7, with 9 nucleotides matching TRBD2. This CDR3 has 13 amino acids. Germline lookup yields CDR1 SGHRS and CDR2 YFSETQ. V lost 7 bases to trimming and J lost 5 bases; unmatched junction nucleotides: 7.

CDR3 DNA sequence: TGCGCCAGCAGCCAAGGTTGGGACAGGGCCGTTCGCAGCTATGGCTACACCTTC. Protein: CASSQGWDRAVRSYGYTF. The rearrangement uses TRBV4-3 and TRBJ1-2; 9 bases map to TRBD1. CDR3 length equals 18 residues. From germline, CDR1 is LGHNA and CDR2 YSLEER. V was clipped by 1 base and J by 4 bases; unmatched bases: 13.

The rearrangement links TRBV4-1 to TRBJ2-7, with D possibly TRBD1 on 5 matching bases. Germline assignment: CDR1 MGHRA and CDR2 YSYEKL. Deletions cut 4 bases from V and 3 bases from J, with 10 bases between. The CDR3 spans 13 residues. The CDR3 DNA reads as TGCGCCAGCAGCCTACGGCAGGGCTACGAGCAGTACTTC. Its protein is CASSLRQGYEQYF.

The chain combines TRBV4-2 with TRBJ2-3; 12 bases fit TRBD2. Germline CDR1 reads LGHNA; CDR2 reads YNFKEQ. This CDR3 has 20 residues. The junction had 14 bases not matched to a gene; V was cut back by 4 bases and J by 0 bases. The CDR3 sequence: CASSLSGLAGSDSSTDTQYF. DNA for the CDR3: TGTGCCAGCAGCCTCTCCGGACTAGCGGGAAGCGATTCTAGCACAGATACGCAGTATTTT.

V usage is TRBV6-5 and J usage is TRBJ1-2, with D unclear. The CDR3 has 13 amino acids. Trimming cost V 2 bases and J 5 bases, with 9 bases left between them. Germline CDR1 is MNHEY and CDR2 is SVGAGI. The CDR3 sequence: CASSYGLEYGYTF. The CDR3 DNA follows: TGTGCCAGCAGTTACGGACTGGAGTATGGCTACACCTTC.

The rearrangement uses TRBV7-9 and TRBJ2-1; 9 positions match TRBD1. Germline V CDR1 and CDR2: SEHNR, FQNEAQ (reference sequence). Trimming removed 1 base from V and 8 bases from J; junction bases left unmatched: 12. The CDR3 runs 17 residues. CDR3 sequence reads: CASSLGTGTGRFYEQFF. DNA of the CDR3: TGTGCCAGCAGCTTAGGAACCGGGACAGGGCGTTTTTATGAGCAGTTCTTC.

This clone appeared a single time. J is TRBJ2-7 and V is TRBV15; a weak D match, TRBD2 (6 bases). Germline V gives CDR1 LNHNV, CDR2 YYDKDF (reference sequence). This CDR3 has 13 amino acids. Trimming removed 2 bases at V and 2 bases at J, with 7 bases between. CDR3 bases: TGTGCCACCAGCAGATGGGGGGCCTACGAGCAGTACTTC. It translates to CATSRWGAYEQYF.

As to this clone: Germline and junction disagree at one end, which may indicate a read error. This chain links TRBV9 with TRBJ1-1; 8 positions agree with TRBD1. The CDR3 loop spans 12 amino acids. CDR1 SGDLS and CDR2 YYNGEE come from the germline V gene. The CDR3 region is CASSVADRELLF. The CDR3 nucleotides are TGTGCCAGCAGCGTAGCGGACAGGGAGCTGCTCTTT.

The V gene is TRBV15, the J gene TRBJ2-1, with 7 bases matching TRBD2. Losses at the gene ends were 6 bases for V and 0 bases for J; bases not matched to a gene: 8. This CDR3 region has 16 residues. Germline V gene data show CDR1 as LNHNV and CDR2 as YYDKDF (reference sequence). The CDR3 DNA is TGTGCCACCAGACCTCGGACTAGACTCTCCTACAATGAGCAGTTCTTC. Residues: CATRPRTRLSYNEQFF.

This rearrangement joins TRBV7-9 to TRBJ2-2, with TRBD2 matching 8 bases. Unmatched junction bases numbered 9, after V lost 6 bases and J lost 0 bases. Germline V gives CDR1 SEHNR, CDR2 FQNEAQ (reference sequence). This CDR3 spans 17 amino acids. The CDR3 sequence is CASRRGAGRTNTGELFF. CDR3 sequence (DNA): TGTGCCAGCAGGCGGGGGGCGGGTAGGACGAACACCGGGGAGCTGTTTTTT.

V gene TRBV24-1 combines with J gene TRBJ2-1; 11 nucleotides line up with TRBD2. V lost 2 bases and J lost 8; bases outside the gene matches: 13. CDR3 length: 18 residues. Germline CDR1 is KGHDR and CDR2 is SFDVKD. The CDR3 coding sequence is TGTGCCACCAGTGATTCTTCTACGGTACTAGCGGGAGTTCATGAGCAGTTCTTC. Protein: CATSDSSTVLAGVHEQFF.